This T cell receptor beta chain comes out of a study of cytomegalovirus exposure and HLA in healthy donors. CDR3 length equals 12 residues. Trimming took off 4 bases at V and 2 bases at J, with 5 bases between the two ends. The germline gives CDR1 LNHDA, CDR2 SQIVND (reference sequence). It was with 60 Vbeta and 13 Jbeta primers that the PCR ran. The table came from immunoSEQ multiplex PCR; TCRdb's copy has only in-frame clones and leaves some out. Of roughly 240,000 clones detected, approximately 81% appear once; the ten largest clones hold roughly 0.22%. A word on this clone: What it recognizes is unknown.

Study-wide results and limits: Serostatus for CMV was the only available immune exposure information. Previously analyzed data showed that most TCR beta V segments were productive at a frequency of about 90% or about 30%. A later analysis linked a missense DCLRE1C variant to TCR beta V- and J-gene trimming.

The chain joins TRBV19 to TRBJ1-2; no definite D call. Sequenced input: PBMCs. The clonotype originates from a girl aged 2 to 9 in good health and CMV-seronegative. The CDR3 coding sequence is TGTGCCAGTAGTACCCTAAACTATGGCTACACCTTC. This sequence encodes CASSTLNYGYTF.